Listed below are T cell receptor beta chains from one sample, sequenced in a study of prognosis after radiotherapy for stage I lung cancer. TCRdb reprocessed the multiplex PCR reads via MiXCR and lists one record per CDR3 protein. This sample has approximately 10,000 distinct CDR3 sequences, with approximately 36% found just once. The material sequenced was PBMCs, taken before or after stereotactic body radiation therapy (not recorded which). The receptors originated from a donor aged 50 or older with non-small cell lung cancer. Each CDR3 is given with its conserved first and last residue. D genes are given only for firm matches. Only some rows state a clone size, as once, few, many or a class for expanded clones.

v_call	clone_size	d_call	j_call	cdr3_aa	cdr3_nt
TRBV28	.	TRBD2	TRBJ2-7	CASSRGMYEQYF	TGTGCCAGCTCGCGGGGGATGTACGAGCAGTACTTC
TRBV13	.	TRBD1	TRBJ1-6	CSTLNRYRGNSPLHF	TGTTCCACGTTAAACCGGTACAGGGGTAATTCACCCCTCCACTTT
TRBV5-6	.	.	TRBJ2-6	CASSLMFRDSGANVLTF	TGTGCCAGCAGCTTGATGTTCAGAGACTCTGGGGCCAACGTCCTGACTTTC
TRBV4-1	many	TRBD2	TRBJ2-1	CASKSGGAPNEQFF	TGCGCCAGCAAGAGCGGGGGGGCCCCCAATGAGCAGTTCTTC
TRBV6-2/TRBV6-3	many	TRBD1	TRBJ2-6	CASSYQGAGGANVLTF	TGTGCCAGCAGTTACCAGGGGGCGGGTGGGGCCAACGTCCTGACTTTC
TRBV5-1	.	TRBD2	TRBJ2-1	CASSRGLAGGDEQFF	TGCGCCAGCAGCCGAGGACTAGCGGGAGGAGATGAGCAGTTCTTC
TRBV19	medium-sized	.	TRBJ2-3	CASSMYGGSTDTQYF	TGTGCCAGTAGTATGTACGGGGGAAGCACAGATACGCAGTATTTT
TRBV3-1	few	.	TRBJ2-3	CASSQVRAGTQYF	TGTGCCAGCAGCCAAGTTCGGGCGGGTACGCAGTATTTT
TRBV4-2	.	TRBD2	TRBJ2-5	CASSPQRLAGGQTQYF	TGTGCCAGCAGCCCCCAAAGACTAGCGGGAGGCCAGACCCAGTACTTC
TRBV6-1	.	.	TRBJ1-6	CASTPGKGGSPLHF	TGTGCCAGCACCCCGGGAAAGGGAGGTTCACCCCTCCACTTC
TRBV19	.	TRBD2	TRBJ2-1	CASNSGVWDEQFF	TGTGCCAGTAATAGCGGGGTTTGGGATGAGCAGTTCTTC
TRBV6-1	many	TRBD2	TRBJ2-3	CASSKPGLAVDTQYF	TGTGCCAGCAGCAAACCGGGACTAGCGGTAGATACGCAGTATTTT
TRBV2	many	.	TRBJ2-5	CASSDRQQETQYF	TGTGCCAGCAGTGATAGGCAGCAAGAGACCCAGTACTTC
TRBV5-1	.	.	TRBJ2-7	CASSPGTLTEQYF	TGCGCCAGCAGCCCTGGGACTCTTACCGAGCAGTACTTC
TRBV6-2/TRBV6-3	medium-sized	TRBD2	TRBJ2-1	CASSTYSGTGDNEQFF	TGTGCCAGCAGCACGTATAGCGGGACTGGAGACAATGAGCAGTTCTTC
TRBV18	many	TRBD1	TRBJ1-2	CASSPTRTGGEDYGYTF	TGTGCCAGCTCACCGACCCGGACAGGGGGCGAGGACTATGGCTACACCTTC
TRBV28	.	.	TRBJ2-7	CASSFEGDSYEQYF	TGTGCCAGCAGTTTTGAAGGGGATTCCTACGAGCAGTACTTC
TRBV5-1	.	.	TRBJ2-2	CASSPQAGTGELFF	TGCGCCAGCAGCCCTCAAGCTGGCACCGGGGAGCTGTTTTTT
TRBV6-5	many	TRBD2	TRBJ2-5	CASSFSPTSGGGETQYF	TGTGCCAGCAGTTTCTCTCCGACTAGCGGGGGGGGCGAGACCCAGTACTTC
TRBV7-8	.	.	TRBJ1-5	CASSLAYSLDQPQHF	TGTGCCAGCAGCTTAGCCTACAGTCTCGATCAGCCCCAGCATTTT
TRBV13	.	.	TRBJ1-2	CASSGSSLSEINYGYTF	TGTGCCAGCAGTGGCTCCTCCCTCTCAGAAATTAACTATGGCTACACCTTC
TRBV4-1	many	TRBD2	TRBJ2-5	CASSRAGLAEETQYF	TGCGCCAGCAGCCGGGCAGGGCTAGCGGAAGAGACCCAGTACTTC
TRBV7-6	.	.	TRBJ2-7	CASLGAGSYEQYF	TGTGCCAGCTTAGGGGCAGGGAGCTACGAGCAGTACTTC
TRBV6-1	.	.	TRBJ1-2	CASSEVFSSWVIAANYSYTF	TGTGCCAGCAGTGAAGTCTTTTCTTCGTGGGTAATTGCCGCCAACTATAGCTACACCTTC
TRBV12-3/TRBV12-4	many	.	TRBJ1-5	CASSLDETDSNQPQHF	TGTGCCAGCAGTTTAGATGAGACAGATAGCAATCAGCCCCAGCATTTT
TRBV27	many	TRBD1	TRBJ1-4	CASSPGTVVATNEKLFF	TGTGCCAGCAGTCCCGGGACAGTAGTTGCAACTAATGAAAAACTGTTTTTT
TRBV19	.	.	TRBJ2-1	CASSMGTSLAVRSYNEQFF	TGTGCCAGTAGTATGGGGACGTCGTTAGCGGTGCGCTCCTACAATGAGCAGTTCTTC
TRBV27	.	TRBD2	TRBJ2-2	CASSLLGSGKDTGELFF	TGTGCCAGCAGTTTGCTCGGTAGCGGGAAGGACACCGGGGAGCTGTTTTTT